Shown below are 23 T cell receptor beta chains from a single sample sequenced in a study of blood T cells in healthy people across ages. PCR was performed a second time for roughly 7 to 11 cycles using a sample-barcoded 5' primer and a J-beta primer mix. MiXCR, run by TCRdb on the 5' RACE reads, gives a single entry per CDR3 protein. The sample records around 700,000 distinct CDR3 sequences, 20% to 25% being singletons. The sample also formed part of further work on T cells of mothers and their children.

The sequencing sample was made of blood. These receptors all come from a boy between 10 and 17 years old in good health.

CDR3 amino acids: CSVGGKGEAFF. CDR3 bases: TGCAGCGTTGGAGGGAAGGGGGAAGCTTTCTTT. The gene calls are TRBV29-1 and TRBJ1-1, with D tentatively TRBD1 (5 bases). Trimming took 4 bases from V and 8 from J, leaving 11 bases between them. This CDR3 has 11 residues. Per the germline V gene, CDR1 is SQVTM and CDR2 is ANQGSEA.

The chain has TRBV28 and TRBJ2-5; D perhaps matches TRBD2 (5 bases). The CDR3 sequence is 19 residues long. Trimming removed 5 bases from V and 5 bases from J, with 30 bases in between. The germline CDR1 and CDR2 sequences are MDHEN and SYDVKM. This chain's CDR3 is CASSLGLGIPHPRRETQYF. CDR3 sequence (DNA): TGTGCCAGCAGTCTAGGTCTGGGGATACCGCACCCCCGGAGGGAGACCCAGTACTTC.

This clonotype has a count of ten or more. J is TRBJ1-6 and V is TRBV3-1, with a tentative D call TRBD1 (5 bases). From germline, CDR1 is LGHDT and CDR2 YNNKEL (reference sequence). CDR3 size: 13 residues. V gave up 6 bases and J gave up 5 bases, with 8 bases separating them. DNA for the CDR3: TGTGCCAGCAGAGGGGTGGATAATTCACCCCTCCACTTT. Translating gives CASRGVDNSPLHF.

This chain uses TRBV20-1 with TRBJ2-5; TRBD1 matches 7 bases. This CDR3 has 16 residues. Per the germline V gene, CDR1 is DFQATT and CDR2 is SNEGSKA (reference sequence). The ends lost 4 bases at V and 4 bases at J; junction bases unmatched: 15. The CDR3 is CSANTYRGVSGETQYF. The DNA of the CDR3 is TGCAGTGCTAATACTTACAGGGGAGTATCAGGAGAGACCCAGTACTTC.

This clonotype was counted only a few times. The V and J genes are TRBV29-1 and TRBJ1-2, with D possibly matching TRBD1 (5 bases). The germline CDR1 and CDR2 sequences are SQVTM and ANQGSEA. The ends were cut back, 6 bases at V and 6 bases at J, with 11 bases in the middle. The CDR3 has 11 amino acids. CDR3 amino acids: CSVPGKNGYTF. Written as DNA, the CDR3 is TGCAGCGTCCCAGGGAAAAATGGCTACACCTTC.

This clonotype has a handful of counts. This CDR3 is CASSIPYRGRGFYEQYF. In nucleotides, the CDR3 is TGTGCCAGCAGCATCCCTTACAGGGGGCGGGGGTTCTACGAGCAGTACTTC. The chain is built from TRBV11-2 and TRBJ2-7; 9 bases match TRBD1. CDR3 length: 17 residues. Germline V gives CDR1 SGHAT, CDR2 FQNNGV. With V trimmed by 5 bases and J by 3 bases, 14 bases remained unmatched.

This clonotype was observed a few times. The rearrangement joins TRBV13 to TRBJ1-5, with D uncertain. This CDR3 comprises 14 residues. The V end was cut by 0 bases, the J end by 2 bases, with 5 bases between. In germline, CDR1 is PRHDT, CDR2 FYEKMQ (reference sequence). DNA for the CDR3: TGTGCCAGCAGCTTAGGGGGTCGCAATCAGCCCCAGCATTTT. It yields the protein CASSLGGRNQPQHF.

With respect to this clonotype: The germline gene is not matched at one end of the junction; a read error may be the cause. The chain joins TRBV7-9 to TRBJ1-2; the D gene is possibly TRBD1 (5 bases). CDR3 length: 14 residues. The V gene's germline CDR1 is SEHNR and CDR2 FQNEAQ (reference sequence). The CDR3 DNA reads as TGTGCCACCCAGCGGCGGACAAAAAACTATAGCTACACCTTC. It translates to CATQRRTKNYSYTF.

A word on this clonotype: One end of the junction does not line up with germline, which may come from a read error. The chain uses TRBV4-3 and TRBJ2-5, with TRBD2 matching over 12 bases. The germline CDR1 and CDR2 sequences are LGHNA and YSLEER. CDR3 size: 13 residues. CDR3 sequence reads: CASSTGLAGPGFF. CDR3 sequence (DNA): TGCGCCAGCAGTACGGGACTAGCGGGCCCCGGGTTCTTC.

This clonotype has a handful of counts. The V gene is TRBV7-9, the J gene TRBJ2-2; D is undetermined. The CDR3 is 15 amino acids. Trimming pared 1 base from V and 8 bases from J, leaving 14 bases between. Germline V gene lookup returns CDR1 SEHNR and CDR2 FQNEAQ (reference sequence). CDR3 region: CASSLGAGVPGELFF. The DNA of the CDR3 is TGTGCCAGCAGCTTAGGGGCAGGCGTTCCAGGGGAGCTGTTTTTT.

This clonotype has a handful of counts. The chain's CDR3 is CASSEQGQALYEQYF. The CDR3 nucleotides are TGTGCCAGTAGTGAACAGGGACAGGCTCTCTACGAGCAGTACTTC. V and J are TRBV19 and TRBJ2-7; 8 bases map to TRBD1. Trimming cost V 5 bases and J 3 bases; bases outside gene matches: 9. Germline V gives CDR1 LNHDA, CDR2 SQIVND (reference sequence). The CDR3 contains 15 residues. The variable domain in full, completed from reference TRBV19 and TRBJ2-7, reads DGGITQSPKYLFRKEGQNVTLSCEQNLNHDAMYWYRQDPGQGLRLIYYSQIVNDFQKGDIAEGYSVSREKKESFPLTVTSAQKNPTAFYLCASSEQGQALYEQYFGPGTRLTVT.

The chain combines TRBV13 with TRBJ2-5; D perhaps matches TRBD2 (5 bases). Germline V gene lookup returns CDR1 PRHDT and CDR2 FYEKMQ (reference sequence). There are 15 residues in the CDR3. The germline V and J ends were trimmed by 9 bases and 3 bases, with 20 bases remaining between them. The CDR3 DNA follows: TGTGCCAGTACAAACCGAGGGTTTCCCGAAGAGACCCAGTACTTC. It translates to CASTNRGFPEETQYF.

The V and J genes are TRBV6-6 and TRBJ2-7; 8 positions agree with TRBD2. V dropped 8 bases and J dropped 7; count of bases not matched to a gene: 13. Germline CDR1 reads MNHNY; CDR2 reads SVGAGI (reference sequence). CDR3 length: 14 residues. CDR3: CASSNLAGRGEQYF. The CDR3, as DNA: TGTGCCAGCTCCAACCTAGCGGGCCGAGGGGAGCAGTACTTC.

This chain links TRBV20-1 with TRBJ2-1, with TRBD1 identical over 7 bases. The V and J ends lost 3 bases and 5 bases, in that order; junction bases with no gene match: 7. The CDR3 is made up of 14 amino acids. Germline values: CDR1 DFQATT, CDR2 SNEGSKA (reference sequence). In DNA form, the CDR3 reads TGCAGTGCTAGGACCAGGGGGACAAACAATGAGCAGTTCTTC. Amino acid sequence: CSARTRGTNNEQFF.

This clonotype has just a few counts. The rearrangement joins TRBV29-1 to TRBJ2-5; no definite D call. Germline V lookup: CDR1 SQVTM, CDR2 ANQGSEA. This CDR3 region has 13 residues. The V gene lost 0 bases and the J gene lost 7 bases, with 12 bases spanning the gap. The CDR3 here is CSVEDRAVGTQYF. Written as DNA, the CDR3 is TGCAGCGTTGAAGATCGGGCAGTCGGGACCCAGTACTTC.

The chain uses TRBV29-1 and TRBJ2-1, with TRBD2 matching over 7 bases. The length of the CDR3 is 16 residues. The ends lost 0 bases at V and 7 bases at J; junction bases unmatched: 12. CDR1 and CDR2 (germline): SQVTM, ANQGSEA. The CDR3 DNA is TGCAGCGTTGAAGATCTTGGGACTATATTTGGGAATGAGCAGTTCTTC. This codes for CSVEDLGTIFGNEQFF.

The gene calls are TRBV4-2 and TRBJ1-1, with 9 bases that match TRBD1. The CDR3 consists of 13 residues. V dropped 0 bases and J dropped 10; count of bases not matched to a gene: 3. Germline CDR1 and CDR2: LGHNA and YNFKEQ. CDR3 DNA: TGTGCCAGCAGCCAAGATCGACAGGGGGTAGCTTTCTTT. Protein product: CASSQDRQGVAFF.

The V call is TRBV6-6, the J call TRBJ1-1; D remains unclear. V gave up 2 bases and J gave up 6 bases, with 13 bases separating them. This CDR3 has 14 amino acids. The germline V gene has CDR1 MNHNY and CDR2 SVGAGI (reference sequence). CDR3 coding DNA: TGTGCCAGCAGTTACGGGCAGTCCGGCGCTGAAGCTTTCTTT. As protein: CASSYGQSGAEAFF.

In this sample, this clonotype turned up a few times. CDR3 region: CASSQATGGNLGQYF. The DNA for the CDR3 is TGTGCCAGCAGCCAGGCGACAGGGGGCAATTTGGGGCAGTACTTC. The chain couples TRBV3-1 to TRBJ2-7; 10 positions agree with TRBD1. In germline, CDR1 is LGHDT, CDR2 YNNKEL (reference sequence). The V gene end was trimmed by 3 bases and the J gene end by 9 bases; junction bases not matched to a gene: 11. This CDR3 spans 15 amino acids.

This chain joins TRBV20-1 and TRBJ1-3; D remains ambiguous. The CDR3 is 12 residues long. Germline assignment: CDR1 DFQATT and CDR2 SNEGSKA (reference sequence). The V end lost 5 bases, the J end lost 1 base, and 6 bases lay between the germline ends. The CDR3 region has the DNA TGCAGTGCTGAGGTATCTGGAAACACCATATATTTT. Its translation: CSAEVSGNTIYF.

The chain recombines TRBV12-3 or TRBV12-4 with TRBJ2-5, with unresolved D. The CDR3 runs to 13 residues. V lost 2 bases and J lost 5, with 9 bases in between. The CDR3 DNA follows: TGTGCCAGCAGTTTAATACAACGGGAGACCCAGTACTTC. Encoded protein: CASSLIQRETQYF.

The V call is TRBV19, the J call TRBJ1-2; D possibly corresponds to TRBD1 (5 bases). The V end was cut by 3 bases, the J end by 0 bases, with 8 bases between. The CDR3 has 14 residues. Germline loops: CDR1 LNHDA, CDR2 SQIVND (reference sequence). In DNA form, the CDR3 reads TGTGCCAGTAGTATGCAGGGATCTAACTATGGCTACACCTTC. Encoded protein: CASSMQGSNYGYTF. Complete variable domain (other parts from reference TRBV19 and TRBJ1-2): DGGITQSPKYLFRKEGQNVTLSCEQNLNHDAMYWYRQDPGQGLRLIYYSQIVNDFQKGDIAEGYSVSREKKESFPLTVTSAQKNPTAFYLCASSMQGSNYGYTFGSGTRLTVV.

The chain links TRBV5-6 to TRBJ2-2; D call uncertain. This CDR3 is 15 amino acids long. The V and J ends lost 1 base and 4 bases respectively, with 11 bases between them. CDR1 and CDR2 (germline): SGHDT, YYEEEE. Here the CDR3 reads CASSLIYVGTGELFF. In nucleotides, the CDR3 is TGTGCCAGCAGCTTGATCTACGTCGGCACCGGGGAGCTGTTTTTT.